This entry features one TCR beta chain sequence. Its antigen is unidentified. With V trimmed by 6 bases and J by 1 base, 4 bases remained unmatched. Germline V lookup: CDR1 LGHNT, CDR2 FRNRAP. The CDR3 extends over 14 amino acids. The data originate from a study of T cell responses to AZD1222 COVID-19 vaccine. Assay used: immunoSEQ multiplex PCR; TCRdb lists only in-frame clones, some missing. The sample carries some 96,000 clones, 75% to 90% recorded once. Study-wide results and limits: A mostly white British donor set with more females was recruited, and clonal diversity was possibly underestimated.

V is TRBV12-5 and J is TRBJ1-1; TRBD1 matches at 8 bases. The clonotype comes from an adult in good health. The sequencing used peripheral blood, collected on day 0 of AZD1222 vaccination. CDR3 sequence: CASGLGQGNTEAFF. CDR3 nucleotides: TGTGCTAGTGGCCTCGGACAGGGGAACACTGAAGCTTTCTTT.